The source of this TCR beta chain is a study of blood T cell repertoires in COVID-19 (dated by TCRdb to between 2020 and 2021). The study in broad terms: Samples covering the acute and convalescent phases of COVID-19 were provided by collaborators in the United States, Italy and Spain. Where HLA class I and class II types were available, the types were taken from metadata supplied by the sample provider, not from assay-based typing. The samples were drawn from two sources: the first 160 participants of the ongoing ImmuneRACE study, and 1,200 or so subjects contributed by 6 global collaborators. The repertoires were made available in a free public database intended to serve as a resource for research on the immune response to SARS-CoV-2. Sample metadata almost always included a de-identified subject ID, COVID-19 status, age in years and sex. The material from the prospective study consisted of cDNA or gDNA derived from T cells, B-cell-depleted T cells, or PBMCs. Deeply sampled blood TCRbeta repertoires from subjects exposed to, actively infected with, or recovered from COVID-19 were included in the dataset. Results the study describes overall, beyond this receptor: Clinical and demographic metadata were provided uncurated, with the amount varying by source and participant.

A note on this clone: The clone's antigen remains unknown. Qualities for individual bases were not recorded, and no much larger clone is one base off.

Collaborating institutions collected whole blood in K2EDTA tubes following their own protocols. For TCRbeta analysis, collaborators shipped samples as frozen whole blood, isolated PBMCs, or DNA extracted from either of those sample types. The CDR3 holds 14 amino acids from the cysteine to the phenylalanine. The entry retains the CDR3 DNA only, 42 bases that are in frame from base 1. The junction shows trimming of 5 bases on V and 4 bases on J, and the gene matches do not reach 8 bases of it. The germline V gene provides CDR1 SQVTM and CDR2 ANQGSEA. TCRbeta CDR3 regions were amplified from genomic DNA by means of the immunoSEQ Assay, a bias-controlled multiplex PCR. From the authors' description of their analysis: Nucleated cell counts per sample were estimated from amplification of reference gene primers within the assay. Sequence reads were collapsed and filtered to measure the absolute abundance of every unique TCRbeta CDR3 rearrangement. For each sample, productive Simpson clonality was calculated as the square root of Simpson's diversity index over productive rearrangements. TCRdb carries this immuneACCESS record with in-frame sequences only. Its versions omit some clonotypes, under half of them owing to an unresolved V gene in the studies checked, with the rest unexplained. The D gene and trimming were derived from the DNA, and the V and J assignments and clone size from that table. The sample table holds about 410,000 clones, of which 70% to 90% were seen once. The top ten clones comprise 1.4% of the sample.

This TCR derives from a woman aged 25 to 45 with active or convalescent COVID-19. The chain is assembled from TRBV29-1 and TRBJ1-1; the junction holds 9 bases that match TRBD1. Sequencing was carried out using peripheral blood. The nucleotides read TGCAGCGTTTCGATGGGACAGGGCCCCACTGAAGCTTTCTTT. The resulting protein is CSVSMGQGPTEAFF.